The 11 T cell receptor beta chains given below trace back to one sample, sequenced in a study of monozygotic twins with inflammatory bowel disease. TCRdb derives one entry per CDR3 protein from the 5' RACE reads, leaving out DNA. This table holds approximately 40,000 distinct CDR3 sequences. Sequenced input: blood. Receptors were obtained from a human donor with ulcerative colitis or Crohn's disease, or a healthy co-twin of an affected twin (not recorded which).

The chain uses TRBV4-1 and TRBJ1-1; the D call from TCRdb, TRBD1, cannot be confirmed without DNA. The CDR3 extends over 17 amino acids. Germline CDR1 MGHRA, CDR2 YSYEKL. The CDR3 sequence: CASSHNRGKLMNTEAFF.

The chain is built from TRBV27 and TRBJ2-7; the TRBD2 assignment by TCRdb is unverifiable without DNA. The CDR3 runs to 16 residues. The germline V gene has CDR1 MNHEY and CDR2 SMNVEV (reference sequence). CDR3 residues: CASSPRAPGQSYEQYF.

CDR3 residues: CASLLRLGQGHEQFF. The rearrangement joins TRBV6-2 or TRBV6-3 to TRBJ2-1; TCRdb outputs TRBD1, but without DNA this stays unchecked. Germline CDR1 reads MNHEY; CDR2 reads SVGEGT. This CDR3 has 15 amino acids.

This CDR3 is CASSPTTNEQFF. The chain joins TRBV5-5 to TRBJ2-1. The length of the CDR3 is 12 residues. Looked up from germline, CDR1 is SGHKS and CDR2 is YYEKEE (reference sequence).

The V gene is TRBV18, the J gene TRBJ2-7; TCRdb designates TRBD1, a call that cannot be tested without DNA. The CDR3 consists of 17 residues. CDR1 and CDR2 (germline): KGHSH, LQKENI. The chain's CDR3 is CASSRLDGQGGGYEQYF.

CDR3 loop: CASSLSRPYGYTF. V usage is TRBV5-4 and J usage is TRBJ1-2. Germline CDR1 is SGHNT and CDR2 is YYREEE (reference sequence). The CDR3 covers 13 residues.

The chain combines TRBV20-1 with TRBJ1-1. The CDR3 consists of 12 residues. CDR1 and CDR2 (germline): DFQATT, SNEGSKA (reference sequence). The CDR3 protein is CSAKVPNTEAFF.

V usage is TRBV11-2 and J usage is TRBJ2-7; the D gene TCRdb calls, TRBD1, cannot be checked with no DNA. This CDR3 spans 14 amino acids. The germline V gene has CDR1 SGHAT and CDR2 FQNNGV. CDR3 amino acids: CASSVNMGPYEQYF.

The CDR3 sequence: CASSLGIWVNEQFF. The rearrangement links TRBV7-8 to TRBJ2-1. This CDR3 has 14 residues. Germline CDR1 is SGHVS and CDR2 is FQNEAQ.

The chain has TRBV11-2 and TRBJ2-1; the TCRdb D gene call, TRBD2, has no DNA to confirm it. Germline V gene data show CDR1 as SGHAT and CDR2 as FQNNGV. The CDR3 runs to 16 residues. The CDR3 spells CASSPGTSGRAFEQFF.

This chain links TRBV9 with TRBJ2-3; TCRdb gives TRBD1 as the D gene, but with no DNA this cannot be confirmed. The CDR3 totals 15 residues. From germline, CDR1 is SGDLS and CDR2 YYNGEE. CDR3 sequence: CASSVMGGFTDTQYF.